These 15 T cell receptor beta chains were all obtained from the same sample, sequenced in a study of T cell responses to AZD1222 COVID-19 vaccine. Some clones are missing from TCRdb's copy, which holds only in-frame ones; the method was immunoSEQ multiplex PCR. The data hold 120,000 to 150,000 clones, with 92% observed a single time. Sequenced here: peripheral blood, sampled on day 0 of AZD1222 vaccination. The receptor source for this set is an adult in good health.

This chain joins TRBV9 and TRBJ2-2; TRBD2 aligns across 9 bases. V lost 0 bases and J lost 6; bases outside the gene matches: 3. This CDR3 contains 15 residues. Germline V gives CDR1 SGDLS, CDR2 YYNGEE. CDR3 sequence: CASSVAGTSPGELFF. The CDR3 coding sequence is TGTGCCAGCAGCGTAGCGGGGACTAGCCCCGGGGAGCTGTTTTTT.

The V gene is TRBV25-1, the J gene TRBJ1-1; TRBD1 matches 12 bases. Germline CDR1 is MGHDK and CDR2 is SYGVNS. CDR3 length: 16 amino acids. The ends lost 4 bases at V and 4 bases at J; junction bases unmatched: 7. The CDR3 here is CASSGDRGPPGTEAFF. The CDR3, as DNA: TGTGCCAGCAGTGGGGACAGGGGGCCTCCCGGCACTGAAGCTTTCTTT.

The chain combines TRBV6-5 with TRBJ1-1; no firm D call. The length of the CDR3 is 15 residues. V was pared by 7 bases and J by 8 bases, with 23 bases between. Germline lookup yields CDR1 MNHEY and CDR2 SVGAGI. This CDR3 reads CASTPKRLGGSEAFF. CDR3 in DNA: TGTGCCAGCACCCCAAAACGCCTCGGAGGCTCCGAAGCTTTCTTT.

The CDR3 reads CASSYSWGLGANVLTF. DNA of the CDR3: TGTGCCAGCAGTTACTCGTGGGGCCTGGGGGCCAACGTCCTGACTTTC. This chain links TRBV6-5 with TRBJ2-6; D perhaps matches TRBD1 (5 bases). Germline-derived CDR1 and CDR2 are MNHEY and SVGAGI. This CDR3 has 16 residues. V was clipped by 0 bases and J by 4 bases, with 10 bases between them.

V and J are TRBV6-5 and TRBJ2-3; the D is unclear. Germline V CDR1 and CDR2: MNHEY, SVGAGI. Trimming shortened V by 2 bases and J by 2 bases, and 11 bases separated the two germline ends. This CDR3 has 15 residues. Written as DNA, the CDR3 is TGTGCCAGCAGTTACGCTGGAGTAGCCACAGATACGCAGTATTTT. Its protein is CASSYAGVATDTQYF.

The J gene is TRBJ1-2, the V gene TRBV6-1; a possible D gene is TRBD1 (5 bases). The ends were cut back, 2 bases at V and 4 bases at J, with 14 bases in the middle. Germline loops: CDR1 MNHNS, CDR2 SASEGT. The CDR3 has 15 amino acids. The CDR3 nucleotides are TGTGCCAGCAGTGAACCTAGGACAAACAGCTATGGCTACACCTTC. Translating it yields CASSEPRTNSYGYTF.

The chain couples TRBV4-3 to TRBJ2-7, with D possibly TRBD2 on 6 matching bases. CDR3 length: 13 amino acids. The germline V gene has CDR1 LGHNA and CDR2 YSLEER. Deletions cut 4 bases from V and 4 bases from J, with 11 bases between. This chain's CDR3 is CASSPGGGYEQYF. DNA of the CDR3: TGCGCCAGCAGCCCCGGGGGAGGATACGAGCAGTACTTC.

The chain links TRBV2 to TRBJ2-1, with TRBD2 matching 11 bases. The germline gives CDR1 SNHLY, CDR2 FYNNEI. J was trimmed by 4 bases and V by 4 bases; bases with no gene match: 6. The CDR3 loop spans 16 amino acids. The CDR3 DNA reads as TGTGCCAGCAGTGCCGGGACTAGCGGACCTTACAATGAGCAGTTCTTC. It encodes CASSAGTSGPYNEQFF.

The chain recombines TRBV4-1 with TRBJ1-2; D is possibly TRBD1 (6 bases). CDR3 length: 17 amino acids. The germline V gene has CDR1 MGHRA and CDR2 YSYEKL. The V end lost 1 base, the J end lost 1 base, and 16 bases lay between the germline ends. The CDR3 region is CASSQVDSTPVNYGYTF. DNA of the CDR3: TGCGCCAGCAGCCAAGTGGACAGCACCCCCGTTAACTATGGCTACACCTTC.

The chain combines TRBV12-3 or TRBV12-4 with TRBJ1-3, with D uncertain. The CDR3 spans 8 residues. Between the trimmed V and J ends, which lost 9 bases and 9 bases, there was a span of 3 bases. CDR3 residues: CARSTIYF. DNA for the CDR3: TGTGCCAGATCCACCATATATTTT.

The chain uses TRBV30 and TRBJ2-7; perhaps TRBD2 as D (6 bases). Germline-derived CDR1 and CDR2 are GTSNPN and SVGIG (reference sequence). The CDR3 is 14 amino acids. Trimming removed 0 bases at V and 7 bases at J, with 16 bases between. CDR3 sequence reads: CAWSVGRVGGEQYF. The DNA of the CDR3 is TGTGCCTGGAGTGTGGGCAGGGTAGGAGGGGAGCAGTACTTC.

This sequence joins TRBV4-1 and TRBJ2-2; 8 bases match TRBD2. The CDR3 runs 14 residues. Germline V gene sequence: CDR1 MGHRA, CDR2 YSYEKL. With V trimmed by 8 bases and J by 3 bases, 5 bases remained unmatched. CDR3 nucleotides: TGCGCCAGCGCTAGCGGGCCGGACACCGGGGAGCTGTTTTTT. Amino acid sequence: CASASGPDTGELFF.

The rearrangement joins TRBV6-5 to TRBJ1-1, with a weak D call TRBD1 (5 bases). The germline V gene has CDR1 MNHEY and CDR2 SVGAGI. V lost 2 bases and J 5 bases, leaving 12 bases between the germline ends. This CDR3 comprises 14 residues. The DNA for the CDR3 is TGTGCCAGCAGTTACCCCGGGACCGGGACTGAAGCTTTCTTT. Residues: CASSYPGTGTEAFF.

This rearrangement joins TRBV7-9 to TRBJ2-1; D not certain. With 2 bases removed from V and 6 bases from J, the gap between germline ends came to 8 bases. The CDR3 consists of 13 residues. Germline V gives CDR1 SEHNR, CDR2 FQNEAQ (reference sequence). This CDR3 is CASSLRAANEQFF. The CDR3 coding sequence is TGTGCCAGCAGCTTACGCGCGGCCAATGAGCAGTTCTTC.

This rearrangement joins TRBV27 to TRBJ2-1; D remains ambiguous. Germline V lookup: CDR1 MNHEY, CDR2 SMNVEV (reference sequence). This CDR3 contains 13 residues. V was cut by 1 base and J by 8 bases, with 9 bases left in between. This CDR3 is CASSLYGVDEQFF. In DNA, the CDR3 is TGTGCCAGCAGTTTATACGGAGTCGATGAGCAGTTCTTC.